Each of the 22 T cell receptor beta chains below was sequenced from the same sample in a study of blood T cells in healthy people across ages. Primers used in a second PCR of roughly 6 to 12 cycles were a sample-barcoded 5' primer and a J-beta primer mix. TCRdb re-analysed the 5' RACE reads in MiXCR, keeping a single row per CDR3 protein. The sample has 1.4 million to 1.5 million distinct CDR3 sequences; around two fifths are singletons. Sequencing used blood. The origin of the receptors is a woman under 30 in good health.

V is TRBV5-5 and J is TRBJ1-1; D might be TRBD1 (6 bases). V lost 3 bases, J lost 1 base, and 16 bases lay in between. This CDR3 region has 16 residues. CDR1 is SGHKS, CDR2 YYEKEE, per germline (reference sequence). Written as DNA, the CDR3 is TGTGCCAGCAGCTATCCACAGGGCGGGGCGAACACTGAAGCTTTCTTT. Residues: CASSYPQGGANTEAFF.

This clonotype was observed a few times. The chain couples TRBV6-5 to TRBJ2-7; D might be TRBD1 (6 bases). CDR1 and CDR2 from the germline V gene are MNHEY and SVGAGI. V was clipped by 8 bases and J by 7 bases, with 12 bases between them. The CDR3 is 11 residues long. CDR3 nucleotides: TGTGCCAGCGCGGTGGGGACAGAGCAGTACTTC. As protein: CASAVGTEQYF.

V is TRBV20-1 and J is TRBJ2-5; either TRBD1 or TRBD2 may supply D (5 bases each). The CDR3 consists of 12 residues. Germline loops: CDR1 DFQATT, CDR2 SNEGSKA (reference sequence). Trimming shortened V by 6 bases and J by 5 bases, and 13 bases separated the two germline ends. The CDR3 reads CSALRDGETQYF. CDR3 DNA: TGCAGTGCCCTACGGGACGGGGAGACCCAGTACTTC.

The chain is built from TRBV6-5 and TRBJ2-7; 7 positions agree with TRBD2. The V segment lost 4 bases and the J segment 4 bases; nucleotides outside the gene matches: 10. This CDR3 has 15 amino acids. The germline gives CDR1 MNHEY, CDR2 SVGAGI. CDR3 bases: TGTGCCAGCAGTTCCCTCAGAGCGGGATCTTACGAGCAGTACTTC. This translates into CASSSLRAGSYEQYF.

V is TRBV30 and J is TRBJ1-2; D is possibly TRBD1 (5 bases). The CDR3 totals 13 residues. The V and J ends lost 4 bases and 8 bases respectively, with 17 bases between them. Germline V CDR1 and CDR2: GTSNPN, SVGIG (reference sequence). CDR3 sequence: CAWNHWPGTGYTF. In DNA form, the CDR3 reads TGTGCCTGGAACCATTGGCCGGGGACGGGCTACACCTTC. Using reference TRBV30 and TRBJ1-2 for the parts outside the CDR3, the full variable domain is SQTIHQWPATLVQPVGSPLSLECTVEGTSNPNLYWYRQAAGRGLQLLFYSVGIGQISSEVPQNLSASRPQDRQFILSSKKLLLSDSGFYLCAWNHWPGTGYTFGSGTRLTVV.

This clonotype was seen a few times. The V gene is TRBV7-2, the J gene TRBJ2-1; D is perhaps TRBD2 (5 bases). V was clipped by 8 bases and J by 6 bases, with 23 bases between them. This CDR3 has 16 amino acids. From germline, CDR1 is SGHTA and CDR2 FQGNSA. The DNA for the CDR3 is TGTGCCAGCTCATTATCCCCCCTTCGGGATCTCAATGAGCAGTTCTTC. It encodes CASSLSPLRDLNEQFF.

The sample holds a few counts of this clonotype. The chain has TRBV10-3 and TRBJ1-2; D is uncertain. The germline V gene has CDR1 ENHRY and CDR2 SYGVKD. This CDR3 spans 14 amino acids. The V gene lost 0 bases and the J gene lost 4 bases, with 9 bases spanning the gap. CDR3 nucleotides: TGTGCCATCAGTGAGTCAGGCAGGCCCTATGGCTACACCTTC. This sequence encodes CAISESGRPYGYTF.

The chain joins TRBV28 to TRBJ1-2; the D is unclear. The CDR3 sequence is 14 residues long. Per the germline V gene, CDR1 is MDHEN and CDR2 is SYDVKM. V lost 5 bases and J lost 6, with 16 bases in between. CDR3 residues: CASSPAARWDGYTF. DNA for the CDR3: TGTGCCAGCAGTCCCGCGGCGCGTTGGGATGGCTACACCTTC.

This clonotype was observed a few times. The chain combines TRBV5-6 with TRBJ2-3; D possibly corresponds to TRBD1 (5 bases). Per the germline V gene, CDR1 is SGHDT and CDR2 is YYEEEE. The CDR3 is made up of 14 amino acids. V lost 0 bases, J lost 6 bases, and 11 bases lay in between. The CDR3 region is CASSLAGIADTQYF. In DNA, the CDR3 is TGTGCCAGCAGCTTGGCAGGGATTGCGGATACGCAGTATTTT.

V gene TRBV12-3 or TRBV12-4 combines with J gene TRBJ1-2; D gene uncertain. Trimming cost V 6 bases and J 6 bases, with 14 bases left between them. The CDR3 has 13 residues. This CDR3 is CASRRYEAHGYTF. The CDR3 coding sequence is TGTGCCAGCAGACGGTATGAGGCGCATGGCTACACCTTC.

The V call is TRBV28, the J call TRBJ2-1; 10 bases are a match to TRBD2. This CDR3 has 19 residues. Germline values: CDR1 MDHEN, CDR2 SYDVKM. The trim removed 5 bases at V and 7 bases at J, leaving 20 bases unmatched. The DNA for the CDR3 is TGTGCCAGCAGTCCCGCCCGGACGTATTCAGCGGGGGGGCGGAATGAGCAGTTCTTC. Translated, it gives CASSPARTYSAGGRNEQFF.

The V call is TRBV29-1, the J call TRBJ2-1; 8 bases are a match to TRBD1. The DNA end is a closer match to TRBJ2-7, so the J assignment may be wrong. This CDR3 has 14 residues. From germline, CDR1 is SQVTM and CDR2 ANQGSEA. Written as DNA, the CDR3 is TGCAGCGTTGAAGGGGTACAGGGGGGCAATGAGCAGTACTTC. It is translated as CSVEGVQGGNEQYF.

The gene calls are TRBV7-2 and TRBJ1-5, with D unresolved. V was trimmed by 2 bases and J by 9 bases, leaving 11 bases between them. This CDR3 is 13 amino acids long. Germline values: CDR1 SGHTA, CDR2 FQGNSA. The chain's CDR3 is CASSLNRPRPQHF. CDR3 bases: TGTGCCAGCAGCTTAAACAGACCACGGCCCCAGCATTTT.

The chain uses TRBV20-1 and TRBJ2-5; a weak D match, TRBD1 (5 bases). This CDR3 has 11 residues. Trimming took 7 bases from V and 5 from J, leaving 11 bases between them. Per the germline V gene, CDR1 is DFQATT and CDR2 is SNEGSKA (reference sequence). For the CDR3, the DNA is TGCAGTGTGGGGCAGTTTGAGACCCAGTACTTC. Translated, it gives CSVGQFETQYF.

The chain links TRBV28 to TRBJ2-5; D is unresolved. Looked up from germline, CDR1 is MDHEN and CDR2 is SYDVKM. CDR3 length: 13 residues. The V end lost 5 bases, the J end lost 2 bases, and 9 bases lay between the germline ends. The CDR3 region is CASSVIGQETQYF. The CDR3 DNA reads TGTGCCAGCAGTGTAATAGGGCAAGAGACCCAGTACTTC. The variable domain in full, completed from reference TRBV28 and TRBJ2-5, reads DVKVTQSSRYLVKRTGEKVFLECVQDMDHENMFWYRQDPGLGLRLIYFSYDVKMKEKGDIPEGYSVSREKKERFSLILESASTNQTSMYLCASSVIGQETQYFGPGTRLLVL.

J is TRBJ2-1 and V is TRBV6-5, with D perhaps assigned TRBD1 or TRBD2 (5 bases each). The CDR3 contains 16 residues. Trimming stripped 6 bases from V and 0 bases from J, with 15 bases between. CDR1 MNHEY and CDR2 SVGAGI come from the germline V gene. CDR3 sequence (DNA): TGTGCCAGCAGCGCCCGGGACCTGAGCTCCTACAATGAGCAGTTCTTC. It codes for CASSARDLSSYNEQFF.

The chain has TRBV6-1 and TRBJ2-3; 8 bases match TRBD2. The CDR3 loop spans 17 amino acids. The V gene's germline CDR1 is MNHNS and CDR2 SASEGT. With V trimmed by 5 bases and J by 0 bases, 10 bases remained unmatched. The CDR3 is CASSRATTSGSTDTQYF. Here the CDR3 DNA reads TGTGCCAGCAGTCGTGCAACTACTAGCGGTAGCACAGATACGCAGTATTTT.

This clonotype was counted a few times. This chain uses TRBV28 with TRBJ1-6, with D perhaps TRBD1 (5 bases). Looked up from germline, CDR1 is MDHEN and CDR2 is SYDVKM. The V gene lost 6 bases and the J gene lost 6 bases, with 15 bases spanning the gap. The CDR3 runs to 15 residues. Here the CDR3 reads CASSPEQVPNSPLHF. The CDR3 nucleotides are TGTGCCAGCAGCCCCGAACAGGTTCCTAATTCACCCCTCCACTTT.

This clonotype was observed a single time. The CDR3: CASSSSGQGAGSPLHF. The CDR3 region has the DNA TGTGCCAGCAGTTCCTCGGGACAGGGGGCTGGGTCACCCCTCCACTTT. The chain combines TRBV6-5 with TRBJ1-6; 12 bases align to TRBD1. This CDR3 has 16 amino acids. V gave up 4 bases and J gave up 10 bases; unmatched junction bases: 8. CDR1 and CDR2 from the germline V gene are MNHEY and SVGAGI.

The V call is TRBV20-1, the J call TRBJ2-5; a weak D match, TRBD2 (6 bases). The V gene lost 0 bases and the J gene lost 4 bases, with 15 bases spanning the gap. The CDR3 loop spans 15 amino acids. CDR1 and CDR2 from the germline V gene are DFQATT and SNEGSKA (reference sequence). The CDR3 is CSAREGRSAGETQYF. Written as DNA, the CDR3 is TGCAGTGCTAGAGAGGGAAGATCAGCGGGAGAGACCCAGTACTTC.

Only one count was recorded for this clonotype. The rearrangement links TRBV6-1 to TRBJ1-4; no clear D gene. This CDR3 contains 11 residues. Between the trimmed V and J ends, which lost 7 bases and 14 bases, there was a span of 14 bases. Germline CDR1 MNHNS, CDR2 SASEGT. The CDR3 loop is CASTNPSRLFF. As DNA, the CDR3 is TGTGCCAGCACCAACCCCTCCCGGCTGTTTTTT.

This rearrangement joins TRBV20-1 to TRBJ2-3; no firm D call. This CDR3 has 16 residues. The germline gives CDR1 DFQATT, CDR2 SNEGSKA (reference sequence). Trimming stripped 2 bases from V and 2 bases from J, with 17 bases between. The CDR3 reads CSARRERGFTTDTQYF. CDR3 nucleotides: TGCAGTGCTAGAAGGGAAAGAGGCTTCACCACAGATACGCAGTATTTT.